One sample yielded the 25 T cell receptor beta chains listed below, sequenced in a study of blood T cell repertoires in COVID-19. Profiling relied on immunoSEQ multiplex PCR, and the TCRdb table lists in-frame clones only, not all of them. The table includes about 220,000 clones, approximately 85% detected once. Sample: peripheral blood. The receptors were sampled from a woman in her 70s with COVID-19, enrolled during active disease.

The CDR3 protein is CASSLRRRGDQPQHF. CDR3 DNA: TGTGCCAGCAGCTTAAGGAGGCGCGGGGATCAGCCCCAGCATTTT. This sequence joins TRBV7-8 and TRBJ1-5; D is uncertain. The V gene's germline CDR1 is SGHVS and CDR2 FQNEAQ. The CDR3 is 15 amino acids. Trimming pared 2 bases from V and 5 bases from J, leaving 13 bases between.

The V and J genes are TRBV6-4 and TRBJ1-5; TRBD1 aligns across 8 bases. The CDR3 runs to 15 residues. V lost 6 bases to trimming and J lost 4 bases; unmatched junction nucleotides: 8. In germline, CDR1 is MRHNA, CDR2 SNTAGT. In nucleotides, the CDR3 is TGTGCCAGCAGCCTCACCGGGACAGGAAATCAGCCCCAGCATTTT. Residues: CASSLTGTGNQPQHF.

This chain uses TRBV27 with TRBJ1-5; possible D gene TRBD1, 5 bases. This CDR3 is 14 amino acids long. Per the germline V gene, CDR1 is MNHEY and CDR2 is SMNVEV (reference sequence). Trimming cost V 8 bases and J 0 bases, with 11 bases left between them. In nucleotides, the CDR3 is TGTGCCAGCGGGTCAGGGTATAGCAATCAGCCCCAGCATTTT. Encoded protein: CASGSGYSNQPQHF.

V gene TRBV5-5 combines with J gene TRBJ1-5; TRBD1 matches 9 bases. This CDR3 region has 16 residues. With V trimmed by 4 bases and J by 3 bases, 8 bases remained unmatched. Germline loops: CDR1 SGHKS, CDR2 YYEKEE (reference sequence). The CDR3 is CASSTGTGFDNQPQHF. The CDR3 nucleotides are TGTGCCAGCAGCACCGGGACAGGGTTTGACAATCAGCCCCAGCATTTT. Full variable domain (outside the CDR3, taken from reference TRBV5-5 and TRBJ1-5): DAGVTQSPTHLIKTRGQQVTLRCSPISGHKSVSWYQQVLGQGPQFIFQYYEKEERGRGNFPDRFSARQFPNYSSELNVNALLLGDSALYLCASSTGTGFDNQPQHFGDGTRLSIL.

The chain links TRBV5-6 to TRBJ2-7; 8 nucleotides agree with TRBD1. This CDR3 contains 13 residues. Trimming at V came to 4 bases and at J to 6 bases, leaving 6 bases not matched to a gene. Germline loops: CDR1 SGHDT, CDR2 YYEEEE. The CDR3, as DNA: TGTGCCAGCAGCGATGGACAGGGTGGCGAGCAGTACTTC. This encodes CASSDGQGGEQYF.

The chain is built from TRBV14 and TRBJ1-3; D gene uncertain. The germline V gene has CDR1 SGHDN and CDR2 FVKESK. V lost 4 bases and J lost 2, with 9 bases in between. This CDR3 has 14 amino acids. The CDR3 reads CASSLRGPGNTIYF. The CDR3 DNA reads TGTGCCAGCAGCCTCCGCGGGCCTGGAAACACCATATATTTT.

The chain recombines TRBV9 with TRBJ1-5; TRBD1 might be the D (5 bases). V was clipped by 0 bases and J by 3 bases, with 10 bases between them. CDR1 SGDLS and CDR2 YYNGEE come from the germline V gene. This CDR3 spans 15 amino acids. CDR3 loop: CASSVAAGLNQPQHF. The CDR3 DNA follows: TGTGCCAGCAGCGTAGCCGCAGGGCTCAATCAGCCCCAGCATTTT.

The chain joins TRBV14 to TRBJ1-2, with D uncertain. Trimming removed 0 bases from V and 4 bases from J, with 9 bases in between. Germline assignment: CDR1 SGHDN and CDR2 FVKESK. The CDR3 is 14 amino acids. The CDR3 nucleotides read TGTGCCAGCAGCCAAGATCCGGTCCTCTATGGCTACACCTTC. Protein sequence: CASSQDPVLYGYTF.

A note on this clone: Mismatch with germline at one junction end may stem from a read error. Here the CDR3 reads CASSQISGGAGETQYF. CDR3 coding DNA: TGTGCTAGCAGCCAGATTAGCGGGGGGGCCGGAGAGACCCAGTACTTC. The gene calls are TRBV7-7 and TRBJ2-5; 11 bases are a match to TRBD2. Germline V gives CDR1 SSHAT, CDR2 FNYEAQ (reference sequence). The CDR3 extends over 16 amino acids.

This chain joins TRBV14 and TRBJ1-3; tentatively, D is TRBD1 (6 bases). Per the germline V gene, CDR1 is SGHDN and CDR2 is FVKESK. The CDR3 contains 16 residues. Trimming stripped 4 bases from V and 1 base from J, with 14 bases between. In nucleotides, the CDR3 is TGTGCCAGCAGCCGAACAGGGCCATCGTCTGGAAACACCATATATTTT. It encodes CASSRTGPSSGNTIYF.

The chain uses TRBV27 and TRBJ1-5, with D maybe TRBD1 (5 bases). The V and J ends lost 0 bases and 4 bases respectively, with 13 bases between them. The CDR3 has 16 residues. The germline V gene encodes CDR1 MNHEY and CDR2 SMNVEV (reference sequence). The CDR3 DNA is TGTGCCAGCAGTTTATCGATGTCAGGGCGGAATCAGCCCCAGCATTTT. Translation: CASSLSMSGRNQPQHF.

The chain has TRBV5-5 and TRBJ1-5, with D possibly TRBD1 on 5 matching bases. The CDR3 covers 15 residues. Germline V gene sequence: CDR1 SGHKS, CDR2 YYEKEE (reference sequence). Trimming pared 4 bases from V and 5 bases from J, leaving 16 bases between. CDR3 DNA sequence: TGTGCCAGCAGCCCGCTTTATGGGGCCTATCAGCCCCAGCATTTT. Translated, it gives CASSPLYGAYQPQHF.

This chain joins TRBV5-1 and TRBJ2-7, with D unresolved. CDR3 length: 13 residues. Trimming shortened V by 0 bases and J by 2 bases, and 6 bases separated the two germline ends. Germline assignment: CDR1 SGHRS and CDR2 YFSETQ. Here the CDR3 DNA reads TGCGCCAGCAGCTTGGTCGCGACCTACGAGCAGTACTTC. Translating gives CASSLVATYEQYF.

The chain links TRBV7-9 to TRBJ2-7, with TRBD1 as a possible D gene (6 bases). The length of the CDR3 is 15 residues. V was shortened by 0 bases and J by 2 bases, with 11 bases between the two germline ends. Germline loops: CDR1 SEHNR, CDR2 FQNEAQ (reference sequence). Here the CDR3 reads CASSLASGQTYEQYF. The CDR3 bases are TGTGCCAGCAGCTTAGCTTCCGGACAGACCTACGAGCAGTACTTC.

The rearrangement joins TRBV28 to TRBJ1-5, with D tentatively TRBD1 (6 bases). CDR3 size: 13 residues. Per germline, CDR1 MDHEN and CDR2 SYDVKM. V was shortened by 9 bases and J by 5 bases, with 14 bases between the two germline ends. The CDR3 DNA reads as TGTGCCAGTCGACCGACAGGCTATCAGCCCCAGCATTTT. Translation: CASRPTGYQPQHF. The variable domain in full, with the rest retrieved from reference TRBV28 and TRBJ1-5, is DVKVTQSSRYLVKRTGEKVFLECVQDMDHENMFWYRQDPGLGLRLIYFSYDVKMKEKGDIPEGYSVSREKKERFSLILESASTNQTSMYLCASRPTGYQPQHFGDGTRLSIL.

This clone was seen only once. This chain links TRBV7-2 with TRBJ2-2; a possible D gene is TRBD2 (5 bases). Germline V lookup: CDR1 SGHTA, CDR2 FQGNSA. V lost 3 bases to trimming and J lost 5 bases, with 10 bases between them. The CDR3 covers 14 residues. The CDR3 loop reads CASSFRGETGELFF. The CDR3 region has the DNA TGTGCCAGCAGCTTCCGGGGTGAGACCGGGGAGCTGTTTTTT.

The V call is TRBV4-3, the J call TRBJ2-3; 11 bases fit TRBD2. V was clipped by 0 bases and J by 2 bases; unmatched bases: 16. The CDR3 length is 21 residues. The germline CDR1 and CDR2 sequences are LGHNA and YSLEER. CDR3 region: CASSQDRGSGGASPYTDTQYF. CDR3 sequence (DNA): TGCGCCAGCAGCCAAGATCGCGGTAGCGGGGGGGCCAGCCCCTACACAGATACGCAGTATTTT.

This clone was seen a few times. The CDR3 bases are TGTGCCAGCAGCCAAGCTCGAGCGGGAGTTATAGACGAGCAGTACTTC. It codes for CASSQARAGVIDEQYF. The chain carries TRBV4-2 and TRBJ2-7; 8 nucleotides match TRBD2. The germline V gene encodes CDR1 LGHNA and CDR2 YNFKEQ. J was trimmed by 5 bases and V by 1 base; bases with no gene match: 10. The CDR3 loop spans 16 amino acids.

In DNA form, the CDR3 reads TGTGCCAGCAGCTTGAGTAGAGTTAATAATTCACCCCTCCACTTT. Its translation: CASSLSRVNNSPLHF. V is TRBV5-4 and J is TRBJ1-6; D unclear. Germline V gene sequence: CDR1 SGHNT, CDR2 YYREEE (reference sequence). This CDR3 region has 15 residues. Trimming took off 1 base at V and 5 bases at J, with 10 bases between the two ends. Full variable domain (missing parts from reference TRBV5-4 and TRBJ1-6): ETGVTQSPTHLIKTRGQQVTLRCSSQSGHNTVSWYQQALGQGPQFIFQYYREEENGRGNFPPRFSGLQFPNYSSELNVNALELDDSALYLCASSLSRVNNSPLHFGNGTRLTVT.

The V and J genes are TRBV18 and TRBJ2-7, with D possibly being TRBD2 (5 bases). The CDR3 sequence is 14 residues long. The V gene lost 0 bases and the J gene lost 2 bases, with 8 bases spanning the gap. Germline CDR1 and CDR2: KGHSH and LQKENI. The CDR3 coding sequence is TGTGCCAGCTCACCACCGCTAGCAACCTACGAGCAGTACTTC. Protein: CASSPPLATYEQYF. Full variable domain (missing parts from reference TRBV18 and TRBJ2-7): NAGVMQNPRHLVRRRGQEARLRCSPMKGHSHVYWYRQLPEEGLKFMVYLQKENIIDESGMPKERFSAEFPKEGPSILRIQQVVRGDSAAYFCASSPPLATYEQYFGPGTRLTVT.

The chain links TRBV3-1 (or the pseudogene TRBV3-2) to TRBJ2-3, with 9 bases aligning to TRBD2. Looked up from germline, CDR1 is LGHDT and CDR2 is YNNKEL (reference sequence). V lost 1 base to trimming and J lost 9 bases; unmatched junction nucleotides: 14. This CDR3 region has 17 residues. The CDR3 bases are TGTGCCAGCAGCCAAGTGATAAGCGGGAGGTTTTTGACGACGCAGTATTTT. It specifies CASSQVISGRFLTTQYF.

The chain couples TRBV12-5 to TRBJ2-1, with TRBD2 matching over 8 bases. Germline V gene data show CDR1 as LGHNT and CDR2 as FRNRAP. The V segment lost 4 bases and the J segment 4 bases; nucleotides outside the gene matches: 6. The CDR3 totals 15 residues. CDR3 loop: CASGYQRGFYNEQFF. CDR3 nucleotide sequence: TGTGCTAGTGGTTACCAGCGGGGGTTTTACAATGAGCAGTTCTTC.

The rearrangement uses TRBV2 and TRBJ2-7, with D possibly being TRBD2 (6 bases). The length of the CDR3 is 14 residues. CDR1 is SNHLY and CDR2 is FYNNEI in the germline V gene. Trimming took 6 bases from V and 2 from J, leaving 14 bases between them. CDR3 residues: CASSDPGETYEQYF. The CDR3 bases are TGTGCCAGCAGCGATCCGGGAGAAACCTACGAGCAGTACTTC. Full variable domain (remainder filled in from reference TRBV2 and TRBJ2-7): EPEVTQTPSHQVTQMGQEVILRCVPISNHLYFYWYRQILGQKVEFLVSFYNNEISEKSEIFDDQFSVERPDGSNFTLKIRSTKLEDSAMYFCASSDPGETYEQYFGPGTRLTVT.

This sequence joins TRBV2 and TRBJ1-5; weak D call: TRBD1 (6 bases). V lost 2 bases and J 4 bases, leaving 9 bases between the germline ends. CDR3 length: 14 residues. The germline gives CDR1 SNHLY, CDR2 FYNNEI. In DNA form, the CDR3 reads TGTGCCAGCAGTGAATACAGGGCTAATCAGCCCCAGCATTTT. Protein sequence: CASSEYRANQPQHF.

V and J are TRBV7-9 and TRBJ1-1; D is perhaps TRBD1 (6 bases). The germline V gene encodes CDR1 SEHNR and CDR2 FQNEAQ (reference sequence). This CDR3 is 14 amino acids long. Trimming removed 2 bases at V and 6 bases at J, with 13 bases between. The CDR3 DNA reads as TGTGCCAGCAGCTTAACAGGGCTGAAGGCTGAAGCTTTCTTT. Translation: CASSLTGLKAEAFF.